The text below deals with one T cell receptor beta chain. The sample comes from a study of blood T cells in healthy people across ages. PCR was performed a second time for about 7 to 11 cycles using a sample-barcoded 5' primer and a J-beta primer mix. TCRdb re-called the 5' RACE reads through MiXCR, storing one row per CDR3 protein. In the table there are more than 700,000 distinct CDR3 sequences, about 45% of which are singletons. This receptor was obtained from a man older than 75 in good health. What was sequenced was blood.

The DNA of the CDR3 is TGCAGCGCTCGGACTTCCTATTACGAGCAGTACTTC. Protein sequence: CSARTSYYEQYF. This chain links TRBV29-1 with TRBJ2-7; tentatively, D is TRBD2 (5 bases). The CDR3 sequence is 12 residues long. Trimming shortened V by 7 bases and J by 4 bases, and 14 bases separated the two germline ends. In germline, CDR1 is SQVTM, CDR2 ANQGSEA.